This passage covers 25 T cell receptor beta chains from one sample sequenced in a study of blood T cells in healthy people across ages. Next came a second PCR, run for 7 to 11 cycles, which used a sample-barcoded 5' primer along with a J-beta primer mix. TCRdb re-derived calls from the 5' RACE reads in MiXCR, one entry per CDR3 protein. The table includes more than 600,000 distinct CDR3 sequences, just under 25% detected once. These data are also associated with another study on T cells of mothers and their children.

Sequences were obtained from blood. These TCRs come from a boy aged 5-17 years in good health.

CDR3 loop: CASSDSRMNTGELFF. In nucleotides, the CDR3 is TGTGCCAGCAGTGATTCCAGGATGAACACCGGGGAGCTGTTTTTT. This chain connects TRBV2 to TRBJ2-2, with D uncertain. CDR1 SNHLY and CDR2 FYNNEI come from the germline V gene. With 3 bases removed from V and 1 base from J, the gap between germline ends came to 9 bases. The CDR3 extends over 15 amino acids.

V and J are TRBV5-1 and TRBJ2-5; 8 nucleotides line up with TRBD2. V shed 3 bases, J shed 3 bases, and the junction held 4 bases outside the gene matches. The CDR3 is 14 residues long. CDR1 SGHRS and CDR2 YFSETQ come from the germline V gene. Written as DNA, the CDR3 is TGCGCCAGCAGCTCGGGGGGGCAGGAAGAGACCCAGTACTTC. Protein product: CASSSGGQEETQYF. Full variable domain (missing parts from reference TRBV5-1 and TRBJ2-5): KAGVTQTPRYLIKTRGQQVTLSCSPISGHRSVSWYQQTPGQGLQFLFEYFSETQRNKGNFPGRFSGRQFSNSRSEMNVSTLELGDSALYLCASSSGGQEETQYFGPGTRLLVL.

This clonotype was detected a few times. This chain uses TRBV6-1 with TRBJ1-2; D remains ambiguous. The CDR3 sequence is 13 residues long. The V and J ends lost 8 bases and 4 bases respectively, with 14 bases between them. CDR1 and CDR2 from the germline V gene are MNHNS and SASEGT. CDR3 loop: CASLNTDPYGYTF. The CDR3 bases are TGTGCCAGCCTGAACACCGACCCCTATGGCTACACCTTC.

The gene calls are TRBV20-1 and TRBJ1-1; D unclear. Germline-derived CDR1 and CDR2 are DFQATT and SNEGSKA (reference sequence). The CDR3 covers 13 residues. Trimming pared 1 base from V and 10 bases from J, leaving 16 bases between. CDR3 sequence: CSARGFDGGPAFF. The DNA for the CDR3 is TGCAGTGCTAGAGGATTCGATGGAGGGCCAGCTTTCTTT.

V is TRBV5-5 and J is TRBJ2-1; perhaps TRBD2 as D (6 bases). The CDR3 length is 15 residues. Germline assignment: CDR1 SGHKS and CDR2 YYEKEE (reference sequence). Trimming cost V 0 bases and J 4 bases, with 11 bases left between them. CDR3 loop: CASSLGSSEYNEQFF. The CDR3 DNA is TGTGCCAGCAGCTTGGGGTCTAGCGAGTACAATGAGCAGTTCTTC.

The V gene is TRBV14, the J gene TRBJ1-3, with D perhaps matching TRBD1 (6 bases). Germline CDR1 and CDR2: SGHDN and FVKESK. There are 15 residues in the CDR3. Between the trimmed V and J ends, which lost 2 bases and 4 bases, there was a span of 12 bases. CDR3 amino acids: CASSQSTGDGNTIYF. In nucleotides, the CDR3 is TGTGCCAGCAGCCAATCGACAGGAGACGGAAACACCATATATTTT.

The chain has TRBV6-5 and TRBJ2-5, with D perhaps TRBD1 or TRBD2 (5 bases each). Trimming took off 0 bases at V and 3 bases at J, with 11 bases between the two ends. Germline-derived CDR1 and CDR2 are MNHEY and SVGAGI. The CDR3 spans 15 residues. This CDR3 is CASSYSPGRKETQYF. The CDR3, as DNA: TGTGCCAGCAGTTACTCGCCGGGACGCAAAGAGACCCAGTACTTC.

The J gene is TRBJ2-7, the V gene TRBV7-9; TRBD2 matches 8 bases. This CDR3 comprises 15 residues. The V and J ends lost 4 bases and 3 bases, in that order; junction bases with no gene match: 8. Germline V gene sequence: CDR1 SEHNR, CDR2 FQNEAQ (reference sequence). The CDR3 coding sequence is TGTGCCAGCAGCTCCCCGGGACTAGTGCTCTACGAGCAGTACTTC. As protein: CASSSPGLVLYEQYF.

This chain joins TRBV2 and TRBJ2-7; D uncertain. CDR1 is SNHLY and CDR2 is FYNNEI in the germline V gene. V lost 2 bases and J 7 bases, leaving 21 bases between the germline ends. The CDR3 covers 16 residues. The chain's CDR3 is CASSEPTVSWEMEQYF. CDR3 nucleotides: TGTGCCAGCAGTGAACCGACGGTTAGCTGGGAAATGGAGCAGTACTTC.

The chain employs TRBV2 and TRBJ1-4; D is unclear. Germline loops: CDR1 SNHLY, CDR2 FYNNEI. V lost 6 bases to trimming and J lost 8 bases, with 13 bases between them. This CDR3 contains 13 residues. CDR3 in DNA: TGTGCCAGCAGAAAGGCTGGCGTCGAAAAACTGTTTTTT. Its translation is CASRKAGVEKLFF. Full variable domain (missing parts from reference TRBV2 and TRBJ1-4): EPEVTQTPSHQVTQMGQEVILRCVPISNHLYFYWYRQILGQKVEFLVSFYNNEISEKSEIFDDQFSVERPDGSNFTLKIRSTKLEDSAMYFCASRKAGVEKLFFGSGTQLSVL.

This clonotype was found a few times. This chain connects TRBV28 to TRBJ2-7; 8 bases agree with TRBD1. V was clipped by 6 bases and J by 6 bases; unmatched bases: 10. The CDR3 spans 14 residues. CDR1 MDHEN and CDR2 SYDVKM come from the germline V gene. CDR3 in amino acids: CASRRTGPRGEQYF. In DNA, the CDR3 is TGTGCCAGCAGACGGACAGGGCCAAGGGGCGAGCAGTACTTC.

This clonotype was seen a few times. V and J are TRBV3-1 and TRBJ1-2, with a weak D call TRBD1 (6 bases). The V gene lost 3 bases and the J gene lost 6 bases, with 8 bases spanning the gap. Germline loops: CDR1 LGHDT, CDR2 YNNKEL (reference sequence). The CDR3 consists of 12 residues. The DNA of the CDR3 is TGTGCCAGCAGCCAGGGGGCAGATGGCTACACCTTC. This translates into CASSQGADGYTF.

Only a few counts were recorded for this clonotype. J is TRBJ2-3 and V is TRBV12-3 or TRBV12-4, with 8 bases that match TRBD2. CDR3 size: 17 residues. Trimming removed 7 bases from V and 0 bases from J; junction bases left unmatched: 12. The CDR3: CASTPSGLTPSTDTQYF. CDR3 nucleotide sequence: TGTGCCAGCACCCCTAGCGGGTTGACCCCTAGCACAGATACGCAGTATTTT.

The chain carries TRBV29-1 and TRBJ1-2; D uncertain. The CDR3 is 14 amino acids. Germline-derived CDR1 and CDR2 are SQVTM and ANQGSEA. Trimming cost V 0 bases and J 6 bases, with 14 bases left between them. CDR3 residues: CSVEDGLGVHGYTF. For the CDR3, the DNA is TGCAGCGTTGAAGATGGTCTCGGGGTTCATGGCTACACCTTC. Together with reference TRBV29-1 and TRBJ1-2, the CDR3 gives the full variable domain: SAVISQKPSRDICQRGTSLTIQCQVDSQVTMMFWYRQQPGQSLTLIATANQGSEATYESGFVIDKFPISRPNLTFSTLTVSNMSPEDSSIYLCSVEDGLGVHGYTFGSGTRLTVV.

The V call is TRBV24-1, the J call TRBJ1-2; D call uncertain. Germline CDR1 is KGHDR and CDR2 is SFDVKD. There are 14 residues in the CDR3. V was pared by 4 bases and J by 4 bases, with 12 bases between. CDR3 nucleotide sequence: TGTGCCACCAGTGAACCCGACGGGAGCTATGGCTACACCTTC. Translation: CATSEPDGSYGYTF.

V and J are TRBV12-3 or TRBV12-4 and TRBJ2-5; D possibly corresponds to TRBD2 (5 bases). The J call is uncertain, as TRBJ2-7 better fits the DNA end. The CDR3 totals 14 residues. CDR3 nucleotides: TGTGCCAGCAGCCAAGGTCTCGGACTCTACGAGCAGTACTTC. Protein: CASSQGLGLYEQYF.

This clonotype came up a few times. The gene calls are TRBV2 and TRBJ2-7, with 8 bases aligning to TRBD1. This CDR3 spans 12 amino acids. CDR1 is SNHLY and CDR2 is FYNNEI in the germline V gene. J gave up 6 bases and V 7 bases, and 5 bases lay outside the gene matches. DNA for the CDR3: TGTGCCAGCACTCCGGACAGGGCCGAGCAGTACTTC. Protein product: CASTPDRAEQYF.

This clonotype was seen a handful of times. The chain recombines TRBV10-3 with TRBJ2-1; D gene uncertain. The germline V gene has CDR1 ENHRY and CDR2 SYGVKD. V was shortened by 2 bases and J by 4 bases, with 12 bases between the two germline ends. CDR3 length: 15 amino acids. CDR3 sequence reads: CAISEKQERYNEQFF. The DNA of the CDR3 is TGTGCCATCAGTGAGAAACAAGAAAGATACAATGAGCAGTTCTTC.

The chain carries TRBV20-1 and TRBJ2-7, with TRBD1 matching 7 bases. The CDR3 runs to 14 residues. V dropped 4 bases and J dropped 2; count of bases not matched to a gene: 8. Germline loops: CDR1 DFQATT, CDR2 SNEGSKA (reference sequence). The CDR3 is CSANIQGRTYEQYF. Written as DNA, the CDR3 is TGCAGTGCTAATATACAGGGGCGAACCTACGAGCAGTACTTC.

This clonotype turned up a few times. The rearrangement joins TRBV4-1 to TRBJ1-4, with 8 bases that match TRBD1. CDR1 and CDR2 (germline): MGHRA, YSYEKL. Unmatched junction bases numbered 2, after V lost 1 base and J lost 4 bases. The CDR3 has 15 residues. CDR3: CASSQGDRNNEKLFF. The CDR3 nucleotides are TGCGCCAGCAGCCAAGGGGACAGGAATAATGAAAAACTGTTTTTT.

This chain links TRBV20-1 with TRBJ2-7, with D possibly being TRBD2 (6 bases). The J call may not be correct, given that the DNA end is closer to TRBJ2-5. The CDR3 sequence is 15 residues long. Per the germline V gene, CDR1 is DFQATT and CDR2 is SNEGSKA (reference sequence). CDR3 residues: CSARVGSGGQETQYF. Here the CDR3 DNA reads TGCAGTGCTAGAGTAGGATCTGGGGGGCAAGAGACCCAGTACTTC.

The V call is TRBV2, the J call TRBJ2-5, with TRBD2 as a possible D gene (5 bases). The CDR3 has 12 amino acids. The V end was cut by 10 bases, the J end by 2 bases, with 11 bases between. In germline, CDR1 is SNHLY, CDR2 FYNNEI. CDR3 region: CATREIQETQYF. In nucleotides, the CDR3 is TGTGCCACCCGGGAAATACAAGAGACCCAGTACTTC.

This clonotype was detected a few times. V is TRBV11-2 and J is TRBJ2-1; 11 nucleotides match TRBD1. Trimming removed 6 bases from V and 8 bases from J; junction bases left unmatched: 9. Germline V gene lookup returns CDR1 SGHAT and CDR2 FQNNGV. The CDR3 contains 15 residues. The CDR3 DNA is TGTGCCAGCAGTGTCGGGACAGGGGGATTCGATGAGCAGTTCTTC. Translation gives CASSVGTGGFDEQFF.

This clonotype showed up just once. The rearrangement joins TRBV12-3 or TRBV12-4 to TRBJ1-6; unclear D gene. This CDR3 spans 15 amino acids. The ends were cut back, 6 bases at V and 7 bases at J, with 16 bases in the middle. Written as DNA, the CDR3 is TGTGCCAGCAGCCCGACCCCGGACCCGAATTCACCCCTCCACTTT. It is translated as CASSPTPDPNSPLHF.

The chain is built from TRBV2 and TRBJ2-3, with TRBD2 identical over 11 bases. The germline V gene has CDR1 SNHLY and CDR2 FYNNEI. The CDR3 totals 14 residues. V lost 8 bases to trimming and J lost 6 bases; unmatched junction nucleotides: 7. CDR3 coding DNA: TGTGCCAGCCTGGGACTAGCGGCGGGCGATACGCAGTATTTT. Translation gives CASLGLAAGDTQYF. The full variable domain, in which reference TRBV2 and TRBJ2-3 provide the parts outside the CDR3, is EPEVTQTPSHQVTQMGQEVILRCVPISNHLYFYWYRQILGQKVEFLVSFYNNEISEKSEIFDDQFSVERPDGSNFTLKIRSTKLEDSAMYFCASLGLAAGDTQYFGPGTRLTVL.